This is a list of T cell receptor beta chains from one sample in a study of T cells in Graves' hyperthyroidism and ophthalmopathy. TCRdb re-derived calls from the multiplex PCR reads in MiXCR, one entry per CDR3 protein. The sample shows 400,000 to 600,000 distinct CDR3 sequences, about 16% of them seen only once. The sequencing sample was made of blood. Every receptor here comes from a woman in her 30s with Graves' ophthalmopathy. The CDR3 runs from the conserved cysteine through the conserved F or W. The order of the fields is J gene, V gene, clone size, D gene, CDR3 protein, CDR3 DNA. A D gene is named only where the DNA matches it firmly. Size is stated for part of the rows, as once, few or many counts, or as a class when the clone is expanded.

J gene: TRBJ2-6; V gene: TRBV5-1; clone size: many; D gene: .; CDR3 protein: CASTPTGISGANVLTF; CDR3 DNA: TGCGCCAGCACCCCGACAGGCATCTCTGGGGCCAACGTCCTGACTTTC
J gene: TRBJ2-1; V gene: TRBV30; clone size: many; D gene: TRBD2; CDR3 protein: CAWSGTSGRNEQFF; CDR3 DNA: TGTGCCTGGTCCGGGACTAGCGGGAGAAATGAGCAGTTCTTC
J gene: TRBJ2-1; V gene: TRBV4-3; clone size: .; D gene: TRBD2; CDR3 protein: CASSQGERGIKFF; CDR3 DNA: TGCGCCAGCAGCCAAGGCGAGCGGGGGATCAAGTTCTTC
J gene: TRBJ2-5; V gene: TRBV7-2; clone size: many; D gene: .; CDR3 protein: CASSTRTPSQRQETQYF; CDR3 DNA: TGTGCCAGCAGCACCCGGACTCCTAGTCAAAGGCAAGAGACCCAGTACTTC
J gene: TRBJ2-5; V gene: TRBV10-3; clone size: many; D gene: .; CDR3 protein: CATRHQETQYF; CDR3 DNA: TGTGCCACCCGACACCAAGAGACCCAGTACTTC
J gene: TRBJ1-1; V gene: TRBV7-3; clone size: many; D gene: .; CDR3 protein: CASSLSQNTEAFF; CDR3 DNA: TGTGCCAGCAGCTTATCGCAGAACACTGAAGCTTTCTTT
J gene: TRBJ2-7; V gene: TRBV15; clone size: many; D gene: TRBD2; CDR3 protein: CATSRYRRGLAGDEQYF; CDR3 DNA: TGTGCCACCAGCAGATACCGGCGGGGGCTAGCGGGAGACGAGCAGTACTTC
J gene: TRBJ2-3; V gene: TRBV7-9; clone size: many; D gene: .; CDR3 protein: CASSSPGADTQYF; CDR3 DNA: TGTGCCAGCAGCTCCCCGGGGGCGGATACGCAGTATTTT
J gene: TRBJ2-2; V gene: TRBV6-1; clone size: once; D gene: .; CDR3 protein: CASSSGWGRRSRAGELFF; CDR3 DNA: TGTGCCAGCAGTAGTGGGTGGGGGAGGCGGAGCCGAGCCGGGGAGCTGTTTTTT
J gene: TRBJ1-2; V gene: TRBV5-6; clone size: .; D gene: .; CDR3 protein: CASSRRSTGDFSSGYTF; CDR3 DNA: TGTGCCAGCAGCCGTCGTAGTACGGGGGATTTTTCCAGCGGCTACACCTTC
J gene: TRBJ2-1; V gene: TRBV27; clone size: .; D gene: .; CDR3 protein: CASIHSLGANEQFF; CDR3 DNA: TGTGCCAGCATCCATTCCCTCGGGGCTAATGAGCAGTTCTTC
J gene: TRBJ1-2; V gene: TRBV29-1; clone size: .; D gene: .; CDR3 protein: CSIGLTADGYTF; CDR3 DNA: TGCAGCATAGGGCTTACAGCGGATGGCTACACCTTC
J gene: TRBJ1-5; V gene: TRBV30; clone size: many; D gene: .; CDR3 protein: CAWKENSNQPQHF; CDR3 DNA: TGTGCCTGGAAGGAAAATAGCAATCAGCCCCAGCATTTT
J gene: TRBJ1-1; V gene: TRBV7-2; clone size: .; D gene: TRBD1; CDR3 protein: CASRDNRGLNTEAFF; CDR3 DNA: TGTGCCAGCAGGGATAACAGGGGCCTGAACACTGAAGCTTTCTTT
J gene: TRBJ1-3; V gene: TRBV12-3/TRBV12-4; clone size: few; D gene: TRBD1; CDR3 protein: CASSRQGTGDTIYF; CDR3 DNA: TGTGCCAGCAGTCGACAGGGAACTGGAGACACCATATATTTT
J gene: TRBJ2-5; V gene: TRBV20-1; clone size: few; D gene: .; CDR3 protein: CSASSGIGETQYF; CDR3 DNA: TGCAGTGCTAGCTCGGGGATAGGAGAGACCCAGTACTTC
J gene: TRBJ1-4; V gene: TRBV3-1; clone size: many; D gene: TRBD1; CDR3 protein: CASSYRTGRKLFF; CDR3 DNA: TGTGCCAGCAGCTACCGGACAGGGAGGAAACTGTTTTTT
J gene: TRBJ2-7; V gene: TRBV3-1; clone size: many; D gene: TRBD2; CDR3 protein: CASRQWEGMDEQYF; CDR3 DNA: TGTGCCAGCAGGCAGTGGGAGGGAATGGACGAGCAGTACTTC
J gene: TRBJ2-3; V gene: TRBV9; clone size: few; D gene: TRBD2; CDR3 protein: CASSARLIPGTSGSLDTQYF; CDR3 DNA: TGTGCCAGCAGCGCGCGACTGATTCCCGGGACTAGCGGGAGTTTAGATACGCAGTATTTT
J gene: TRBJ2-1; V gene: TRBV18; clone size: many; D gene: TRBD2; CDR3 protein: CASSPRLAGVNEQFF; CDR3 DNA: TGTGCCAGCTCACCCAGACTAGCGGGAGTCAATGAGCAGTTCTTC
J gene: TRBJ2-7; V gene: TRBV28; clone size: many; D gene: .; CDR3 protein: CASSLLDRSSSYEQYF; CDR3 DNA: TGTGCCAGCAGTTTATTAGACCGCTCGAGCTCCTACGAGCAGTACTTC
J gene: TRBJ2-1; V gene: TRBV6-2/TRBV6-3; clone size: .; D gene: .; CDR3 protein: CASSYPDNNEQFF; CDR3 DNA: TGTGCCAGCAGTTACCCCGATAACAATGAGCAGTTCTTC
J gene: TRBJ2-1; V gene: TRBV5-1; clone size: many; D gene: TRBD1; CDR3 protein: CASSLGFGTGGYNEQFF; CDR3 DNA: TGCGCCAGCAGCTTGGGGTTCGGGACAGGGGGGTACAATGAGCAGTTCTTC